This is a list of T cell receptor beta chains from one sample in a study of cytomegalovirus exposure and HLA in healthy donors. Produced via immunoSEQ multiplex PCR; TCRdb's table is partial and in-frame only. The profile covers roughly 100,000 clones, with around 75% appearing a single time and about 2.5% taken by the ten largest. The material sequenced was PBMCs. These TCRs come from a female donor in good health and CMV-seronegative. Both conserved end residues are part of each CDR3. A D gene is named only where the DNA matches it firmly. Clone size is given for some rows only: seen once, a few or many times, or a class if the clone is expanded.

>TRBV7-9|TRBJ1-2|TRBD1|-
CASSQGEGYTF
TGTGCCAGCAGTCAGGGGGAGGGCTACACCTTC
>TRBV5-1|TRBJ2-2|-|-
CASSLLPTGVTGELFF
TGCGCCAGCAGCCTCCTCCCTACAGGTGTAACCGGGGAGCTGTTTTTT
>TRBV19|TRBJ2-7|TRBD2|-
CASSGISYEQYF
TGTGCCTCAAGCGGGATCTCCTACGAGCAGTACTTC
>TRBV6-5|TRBJ1-3|-|-
CASRPDRTGNTIYF
TGTGCCAGCAGGCCCGACAGGACTGGAAACACCATATATTTT
>TRBV7-6|TRBJ2-1|-|-
CASSLNGPDNEQFF
TGTGCCAGCAGCTTAAATGGGCCAGACAATGAGCAGTTCTTC
>TRBV11-3|TRBJ2-7|TRBD2|-
CASSLDLLRRSGRGYEQYF
TGTGCCAGCAGCTTAGATCTCCTCCGTCGTAGCGGGAGGGGCTACGAGCAGTACTTC
>TRBV11-2|TRBJ2-1|-|-
CASSLDQWGPRDNEQFF
TGTGCCAGCAGCTTAGATCAATGGGGGCCCCGTGATAATGAGCAGTTCTTC
>TRBV10-1|TRBJ1-5|-|few
CASSGQLNQPQHF
TGCGCCAGCAGTGGTCAGTTAAATCAGCCCCAGCATTTT
>TRBV5-1|TRBJ2-7|-|-
CASSLDLTTSKGEQYF
TGCGCCAGCAGCTTGGATTTGACTACCTCTAAAGGCGAGCAGTACTTC
>TRBV6-1|TRBJ2-3|-|many
CASSSGTLSTDTQYF
TGTGCCAGCAGTTCGGGGACTTTAAGCACAGATACGCAGTATTTT
>TRBV5-1|TRBJ2-7|TRBD2|-
CASSRRLAGSYEQYF
TGCGCCAGCAGCCGTAGACTAGCGGGGTCCTACGAGCAGTACTTC
>TRBV5-4|TRBJ2-3|TRBD2|few
CASSLGVLAGPSTDTQYF
TGTGCCAGCAGCTTGGGGGTGCTAGCGGGACCTAGCACAGATACGCAGTATTTT
>TRBV25-1|TRBJ1-2|TRBD1|-
CASSDPGTASYYGYTF
TGTGCCAGCAGTGATCCCGGGACAGCAAGCTACTATGGCTACACCTTC
>TRBV5-1|TRBJ2-7|TRBD2|-
CASSWTSGESYEQYF
TGCGCCAGCAGCTGGACTAGCGGCGAATCCTACGAGCAGTACTTC
>TRBV4-3|TRBJ2-1|TRBD2|few
CASSQGLAGGYNEQFF
TGCGCCAGCAGCCAAGGTCTAGCGGGAGGCTACAATGAGCAGTTCTTC
>TRBV6-5|TRBJ1-1|-|-
CASSYSTDTEAFF
TGTGCCAGCAGTTACTCGACAGACACTGAAGCTTTCTTT
>TRBV11-1|TRBJ1-2|TRBD1|-
CASSPRQGAGYTF
TGTGCCAGCAGCCCCCGACAGGGTGCTGGCTACACCTTC
>TRBV7-2|TRBJ1-2|TRBD1|-
CASSLTGGTGYTF
TGTGCCAGCAGCTTGACAGGGGGCACGGGCTACACCTTC
>TRBV9|TRBJ1-1|-|-
CASSVGEAVDTEAFF
TGTGCCAGCAGCGTAGGGGAGGCAGTTGACACTGAAGCTTTCTTT
>TRBV27|TRBJ1-5|-|-
CASSYGVRQPQHF
TGTGCCAGCAGTTACGGGGTTCGGCAGCCCCAGCATTTT
>TRBV7-2|TRBJ2-7|TRBD1|-
CASSFGTVYEQYF
TGTGCCAGCAGCTTTGGGACAGTCTACGAGCAGTACTTC
>TRBV30|TRBJ1-4|-|-
CAWSVPWAANEKLFF
TGTGCCTGGAGTGTACCCTGGGCAGCTAATGAAAAACTGTTTTTT
>TRBV7-9|TRBJ2-2|-|-
CASSLSIAGELFF
TGTGCCAGCAGCTTATCTATAGCCGGGGAGCTGTTTTTT
>TRBV19|TRBJ1-5|-|few
CASTRQGNNQPQHF
TGTGCCAGTACGAGGCAGGGAAACAATCAGCCCCAGCATTTT
>TRBV7-3|TRBJ2-3|TRBD2|-
CASSPSGGLGGDTQYF
TGTGCCAGCAGCCCCTCCGGCGGACTAGGAGGAGATACGCAGTATTTT
>TRBV28|TRBJ2-7|-|-
CASRSPSSPGAYEQYF
TGTGCCAGCAGATCTCCTAGCTCCCCCGGCGCCTACGAGCAGTACTTC
>TRBV9|TRBJ1-1|-|-
CASSVEDNRRGEAFF
TGTGCCAGCAGCGTAGAGGACAACAGAAGGGGAGAAGCTTTCTTT
>TRBV7-9|TRBJ2-5|TRBD2|few
CASSLEGGREETQYF
TGTGCCAGCAGCTTAGAGGGCGGGAGGGAAGAGACCCAGTACTTC
>TRBV10-3|TRBJ1-5|TRBD1|-
CAISDRDRGSQPQHF
TGTGCCATCAGTGATAGGGACAGGGGAAGCCAGCCCCAGCATTTT
>TRBV7-8|TRBJ1-3|-|few
CASSPTGHTIYF
TGTGCCAGCAGCCCAACAGGCCACACCATATATTTT
>TRBV28|TRBJ1-5|TRBD1|-
CASSFAGGQGGQPQHF
TGTGCCAGCAGTTTCGCAGGGGGACAGGGGGGTCAGCCCCAGCATTTT
>TRBV6-4|TRBJ2-7|-|few
CASSRNRETYEQYF
TGTGCCAGCAGTCGGAACAGGGAAACCTACGAGCAGTACTTC
>TRBV29-1|TRBJ1-5|-|-
CSVIIPAARDQPQHF
TGCAGCGTAATCATTCCGGCGGCCAGAGATCAGCCCCAGCATTTT
>TRBV18|TRBJ2-1|-|-
CASSPLGSSYNEQFF
TGTGCCAGCTCACCACTAGGGAGCTCCTACAATGAGCAGTTCTTC
>TRBV18|TRBJ2-7|-|-
CASSPPGSPPEQYF
TGTGCCAGCTCACCACCCGGGAGTCCACCCGAGCAGTACTTC
>TRBV7-2|TRBJ2-7|TRBD2|-
CASSPSGSQYEQYF
TGTGCCAGCAGCCCGAGCGGGAGTCAGTACGAGCAGTACTTC
>TRBV18|TRBJ2-1|TRBD2|-
CASSFMTSGSSYNEQFF
TGTGCCAGCTCATTTATGACTAGCGGTAGCTCCTACAATGAGCAGTTCTTC
>TRBV5-1|TRBJ2-3|TRBD2|-
CASSGWTSGSTDTQYF
TGCGCCAGCAGCGGTTGGACTAGCGGGAGCACAGATACGCAGTATTTT
>TRBV6-1|TRBJ1-2|TRBD1|-
CASSEYRGPTGYTF
TGTGCCAGCAGTGAATACAGGGGCCCTACTGGCTACACCTTC
>TRBV4-2|TRBJ1-1|TRBD1|-
CASSQAGGPMNTEAFF
TGTGCCAGCAGCCAAGCAGGGGGCCCCATGAACACTGAAGCTTTCTTT
>TRBV28|TRBJ2-1|-|-
CASSSRGREQFF
TGTGCCAGCAGTTCAAGGGGTCGTGAGCAGTTCTTC
>TRBV19|TRBJ1-2|-|-
CASNVAGTNYGYTF
TGTGCCAGCAACGTGGCGGGGACTAACTATGGCTACACCTTC
>TRBV7-9|TRBJ2-4|-|few
CASSSSGLAKNIQYF
TGTGCCAGCAGCTCCTCGGGACTAGCCAAAAACATTCAGTACTTC
>TRBV5-4|TRBJ2-1|-|-
CASSLVERANEQFF
TGTGCCAGCAGCTTGGTTGAGAGGGCCAATGAGCAGTTCTTC
>TRBV5-1|TRBJ2-7|TRBD1|few
CASSLRHGTGGSYEQYF
TGCGCCAGCAGCTTGCGCCATGGGACAGGGGGCTCCTACGAGCAGTACTTC
>TRBV29-1|TRBJ2-7|TRBD1|few
CSVASGTGGIYEQYF
TGCAGCGTTGCAAGCGGGACAGGGGGCATATACGAGCAGTACTTC
>TRBV28|TRBJ2-3|TRBD2|few
CASRTGTSGTDTQYF
TGTGCCAGCAGGACCGGGACTAGCGGCACAGATACGCAGTATTTT
>TRBV13|TRBJ2-7|TRBD2|-
CASSSRTSGRAYEQYF
TGTGCCAGCAGCTCCCGGACTAGCGGGAGGGCTTACGAGCAGTACTTC
>TRBV5-8|TRBJ2-7|-|few
CASSLDGKYF
TGTGCCAGCAGCTTAGACGGGAAGTACTTC
>TRBV29-1|TRBJ2-7|TRBD1|-
CSVVGGETYEQYF
TGCAGCGTTGTAGGGGGCGAGACCTACGAGCAGTACTTC
>TRBV9|TRBJ2-5|TRBD1|-
CASSGGTVYQETQYF
TGTGCCAGCAGCGGTGGGACAGTGTACCAAGAGACCCAGTACTTC
>TRBV4-2|TRBJ1-6|-|-
CASSQDTAAVDSPLHF
TGTGCCAGCAGCCAAGATACAGCTGCTGTGGATTCACCCCTCCACTTT
>TRBV20-1|TRBJ2-1|-|few
CSAGLYNEQFF
TGCAGCGCGGGACTCTACAATGAGCAGTTCTTC
>TRBV30|TRBJ2-7|-|-
CAWSVMGGGRGNEQYF
TGTGCCTGGAGTGTAATGGGGGGCGGGAGAGGAAACGAGCAGTACTTC
>TRBV5-1|TRBJ2-5|-|-
CASSLAGETQYF
TGCGCCAGCAGCTTGGCAGGCGAGACCCAGTACTTC
>TRBV7-9|TRBJ2-1|TRBD2|-
CASTFPPGLGNEQFF
TGTGCCAGCACCTTTCCCCCGGGACTAGGCAATGAGCAGTTCTTC